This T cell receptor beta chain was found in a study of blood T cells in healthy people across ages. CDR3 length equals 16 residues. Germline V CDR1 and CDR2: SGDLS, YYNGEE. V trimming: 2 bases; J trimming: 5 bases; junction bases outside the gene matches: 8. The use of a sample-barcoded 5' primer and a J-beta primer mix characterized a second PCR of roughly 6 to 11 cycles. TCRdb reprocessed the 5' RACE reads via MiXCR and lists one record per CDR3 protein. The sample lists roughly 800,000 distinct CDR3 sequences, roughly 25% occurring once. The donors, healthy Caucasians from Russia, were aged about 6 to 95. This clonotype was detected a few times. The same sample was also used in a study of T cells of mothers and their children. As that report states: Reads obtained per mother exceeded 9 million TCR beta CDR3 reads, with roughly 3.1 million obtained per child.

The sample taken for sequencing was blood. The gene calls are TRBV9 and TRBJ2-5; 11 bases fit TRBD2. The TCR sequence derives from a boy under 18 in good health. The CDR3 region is CASSVSSSGGRETQYF. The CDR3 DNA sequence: TGTGCCAGCAGCGTTTCCTCTAGCGGGGGGCGGGAGACCCAGTACTTC. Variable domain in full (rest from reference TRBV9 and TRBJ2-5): DSGVTQTPKHLITATGQRVTLRCSPRSGDLSVYWYQQSLDQGLQFLIQYYNGEERAKGNILERFSAQQFPDLHSELNLSSLELGDSALYFCASSVSSSGGRETQYFGPGTRLLVL.